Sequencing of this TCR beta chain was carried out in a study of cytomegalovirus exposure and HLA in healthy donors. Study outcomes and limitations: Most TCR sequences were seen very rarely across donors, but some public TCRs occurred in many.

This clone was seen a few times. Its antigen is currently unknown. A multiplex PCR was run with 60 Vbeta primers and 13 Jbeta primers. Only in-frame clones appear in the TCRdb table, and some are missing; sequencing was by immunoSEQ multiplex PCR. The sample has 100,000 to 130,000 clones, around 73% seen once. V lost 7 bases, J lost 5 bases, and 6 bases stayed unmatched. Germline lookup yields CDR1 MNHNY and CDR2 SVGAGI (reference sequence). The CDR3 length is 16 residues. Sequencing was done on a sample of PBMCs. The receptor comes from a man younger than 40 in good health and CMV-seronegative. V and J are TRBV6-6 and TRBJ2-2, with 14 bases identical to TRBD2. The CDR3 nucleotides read TGTGCCAGCACCCAGACTAGCGGGAGGGGTACCGGGGAGCTGTTTTTT. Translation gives CASTQTSGRGTGELFF.